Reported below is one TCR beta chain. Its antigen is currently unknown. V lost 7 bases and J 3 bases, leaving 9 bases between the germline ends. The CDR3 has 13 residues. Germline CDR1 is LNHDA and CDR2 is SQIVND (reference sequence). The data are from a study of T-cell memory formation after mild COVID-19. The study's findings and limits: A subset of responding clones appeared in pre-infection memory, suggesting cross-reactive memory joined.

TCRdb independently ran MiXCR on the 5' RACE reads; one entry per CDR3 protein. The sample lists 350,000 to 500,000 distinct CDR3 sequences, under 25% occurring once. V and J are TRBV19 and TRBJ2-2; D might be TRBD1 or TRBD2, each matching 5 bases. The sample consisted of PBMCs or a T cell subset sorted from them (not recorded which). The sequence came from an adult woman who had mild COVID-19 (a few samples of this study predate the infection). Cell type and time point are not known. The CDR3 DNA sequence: TGTGCCAGTAATGGGGGAGACACCGGGGAGCTGTTTTTT. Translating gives CASNGGDTGELFF.